This T cell receptor beta chain was captured in a study of read filtering for tumor transcriptome and immune sequencing. This clonotype was counted ten times or more. The V and J ends lost 3 bases and 4 bases respectively, with 13 bases between them. CDR3 size: 14 residues. Germline V gives CDR1 LNHDA, CDR2 SQIVND (reference sequence). The library was built from roughly 400 ng RNA with molecular barcoded adaptors for alpha/delta and beta/gamma chains. TCRdb re-called the reads with MiXCR, one entry per CDR3 protein. The data contain 85,000 to 100,000 distinct CDR3 sequences, roughly a fifth of them singletons.

The sequencing sample was made of a population of CD138-negative cells sorted from bone marrow. The source is a donor aged 40 or over with multiple myeloma. This chain joins TRBV19 and TRBJ2-7; D is possibly TRBD1 (5 bases). CDR3 DNA: TGTGCCAGTAGTATGTCTAGGGGTGAATACGAGCAGTACTTC. Amino acids: CASSMSRGEYEQYF. Together with reference TRBV19 and TRBJ2-7, the CDR3 gives the full variable domain: DGGITQSPKYLFRKEGQNVTLSCEQNLNHDAMYWYRQDPGQGLRLIYYSQIVNDFQKGDIAEGYSVSREKKESFPLTVTSAQKNPTAFYLCASSMSRGEYEQYFGPGTRLTVT.